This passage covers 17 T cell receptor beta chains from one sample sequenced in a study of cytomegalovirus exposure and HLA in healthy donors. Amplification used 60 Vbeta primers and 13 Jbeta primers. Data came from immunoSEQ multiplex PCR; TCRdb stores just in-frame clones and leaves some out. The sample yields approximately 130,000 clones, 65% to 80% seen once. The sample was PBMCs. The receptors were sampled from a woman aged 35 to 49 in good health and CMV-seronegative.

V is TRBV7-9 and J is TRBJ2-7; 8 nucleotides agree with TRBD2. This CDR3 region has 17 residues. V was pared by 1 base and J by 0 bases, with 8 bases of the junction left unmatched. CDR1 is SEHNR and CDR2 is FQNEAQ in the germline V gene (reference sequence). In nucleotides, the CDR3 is TGTGCCAGCAGCTTAGTGTCCCCTAGCGGGTTCTCCTACGAGCAGTACTTC. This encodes CASSLVSPSGFSYEQYF.

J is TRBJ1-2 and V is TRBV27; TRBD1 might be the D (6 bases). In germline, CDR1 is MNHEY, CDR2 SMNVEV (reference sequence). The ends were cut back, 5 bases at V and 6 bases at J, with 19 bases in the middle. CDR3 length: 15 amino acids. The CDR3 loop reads CASSITGNRYHGYTF. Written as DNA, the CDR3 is TGTGCCAGCAGTATAACAGGGAACCGTTACCATGGCTACACCTTC.

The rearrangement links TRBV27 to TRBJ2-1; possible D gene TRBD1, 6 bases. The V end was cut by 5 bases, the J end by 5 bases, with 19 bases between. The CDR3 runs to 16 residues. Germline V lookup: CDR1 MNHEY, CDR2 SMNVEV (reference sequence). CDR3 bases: TGTGCCAGCAGTCTCCGGTTTCAGGGGACCCACAATGAGCAGTTCTTC. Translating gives CASSLRFQGTHNEQFF.

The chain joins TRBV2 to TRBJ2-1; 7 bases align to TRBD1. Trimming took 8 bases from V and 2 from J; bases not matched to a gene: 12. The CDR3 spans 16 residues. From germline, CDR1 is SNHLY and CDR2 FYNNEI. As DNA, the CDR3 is TGTGCCAGCCTTGTTGAAGGGACAGCGACCTACAATGAGCAGTTCTTC. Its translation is CASLVEGTATYNEQFF.

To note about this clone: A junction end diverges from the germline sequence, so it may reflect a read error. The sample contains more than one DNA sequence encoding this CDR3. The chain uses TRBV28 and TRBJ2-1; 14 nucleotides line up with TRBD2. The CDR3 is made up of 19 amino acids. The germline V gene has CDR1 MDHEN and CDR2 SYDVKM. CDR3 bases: TGTGCCAGCAGTCCTTGGACTAGCGGGGGGCCGATCTCCTACAACGAGCAGTTCTTC. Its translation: CASSPWTSGGPISYNEQFF.

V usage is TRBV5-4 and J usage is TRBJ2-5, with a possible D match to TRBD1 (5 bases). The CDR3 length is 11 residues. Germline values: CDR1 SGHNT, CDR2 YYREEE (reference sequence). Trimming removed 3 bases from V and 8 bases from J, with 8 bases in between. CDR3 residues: CASSSGSTQYF. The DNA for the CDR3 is TGTGCCAGCAGCTCAGGGTCCACCCAGTACTTC.

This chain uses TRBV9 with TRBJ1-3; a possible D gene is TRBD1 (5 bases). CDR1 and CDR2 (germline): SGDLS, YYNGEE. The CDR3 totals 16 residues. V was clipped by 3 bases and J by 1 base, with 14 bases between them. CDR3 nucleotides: TGTGCCAGCAGCGGAGCCCTCGGGGGGTCTGGAAACACCATATATTTT. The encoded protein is CASSGALGGSGNTIYF.

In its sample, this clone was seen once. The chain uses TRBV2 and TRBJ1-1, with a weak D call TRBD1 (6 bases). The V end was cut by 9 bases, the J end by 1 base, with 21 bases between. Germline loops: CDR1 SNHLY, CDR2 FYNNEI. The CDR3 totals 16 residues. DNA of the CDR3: TGTGCCAGACTATTAAGCAGGGGAAATGGGAACACTGAAGCTTTCTTT. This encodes CARLLSRGNGNTEAFF.

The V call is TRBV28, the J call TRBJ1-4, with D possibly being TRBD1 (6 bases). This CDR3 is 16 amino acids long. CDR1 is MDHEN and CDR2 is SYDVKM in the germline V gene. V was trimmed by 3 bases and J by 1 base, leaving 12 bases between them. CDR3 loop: CASSFLGAQTNEKLFF. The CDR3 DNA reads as TGTGCCAGCAGTTTCCTGGGGGCGCAAACTAATGAAAAACTGTTTTTT.

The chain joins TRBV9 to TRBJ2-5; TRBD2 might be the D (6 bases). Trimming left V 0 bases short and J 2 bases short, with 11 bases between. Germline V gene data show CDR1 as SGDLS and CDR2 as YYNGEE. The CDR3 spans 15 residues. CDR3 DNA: TGTGCCAGCAGCGTAGCTGGAGGGGTACAAGAGACCCAGTACTTC. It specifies CASSVAGGVQETQYF.

This chain's CDR3 is CASSSQDRGNTEAFF. CDR3 sequence (DNA): TGTGCCAGCAGCTCCCAAGACAGGGGAAACACTGAAGCTTTCTTT. V is TRBV7-6 and J is TRBJ1-1; 8 nucleotides match TRBD1. V trimming: 4 bases; J trimming: 2 bases; junction bases outside the gene matches: 6. CDR3 length: 15 amino acids. Germline-derived CDR1 and CDR2 are SGHVS and FNYEAQ.

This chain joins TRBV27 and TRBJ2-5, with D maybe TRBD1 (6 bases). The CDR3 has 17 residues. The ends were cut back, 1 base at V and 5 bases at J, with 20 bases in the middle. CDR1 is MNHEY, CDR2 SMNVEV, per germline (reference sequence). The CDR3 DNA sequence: TGTGCCAGCAGTTTATTGGGCGGACTGCAGGGGCGTGAGACCCAGTACTTC. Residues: CASSLLGGLQGRETQYF.

Written as DNA, the CDR3 is TGTGCCAGCAGTTACTCGGGGGCAGGTACGCAGTATTTT. This codes for CASSYSGAGTQYF. V usage is TRBV6-6 and J usage is TRBJ2-3; maybe TRBD1 (6 bases). From germline, CDR1 is MNHNY and CDR2 SVGAGI (reference sequence). V lost 0 bases to trimming and J lost 8 bases, with 9 bases between them. CDR3 length equals 13 residues.

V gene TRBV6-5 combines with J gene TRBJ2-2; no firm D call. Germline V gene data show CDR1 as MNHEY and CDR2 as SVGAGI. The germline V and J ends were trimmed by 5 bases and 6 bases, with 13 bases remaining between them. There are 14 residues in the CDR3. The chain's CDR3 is CASSLALAAGELFF. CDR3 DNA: TGTGCCAGCAGTCTTGCCCTTGCAGCCGGGGAGCTGTTTTTT.

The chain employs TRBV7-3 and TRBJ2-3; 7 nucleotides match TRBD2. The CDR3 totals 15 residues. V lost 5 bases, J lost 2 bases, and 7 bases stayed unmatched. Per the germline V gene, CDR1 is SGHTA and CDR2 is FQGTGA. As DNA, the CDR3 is TGTGCCAGCAGCGGCGGGAGTTCCTTCACAGATACGCAGTATTTT. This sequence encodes CASSGGSSFTDTQYF.

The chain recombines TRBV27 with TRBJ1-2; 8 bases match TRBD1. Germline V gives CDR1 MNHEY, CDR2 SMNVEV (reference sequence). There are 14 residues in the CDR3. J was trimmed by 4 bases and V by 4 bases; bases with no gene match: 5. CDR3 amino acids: CASSWDRLGYGYTF. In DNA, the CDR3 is TGTGCCAGCAGTTGGGACAGGTTGGGCTATGGCTACACCTTC.

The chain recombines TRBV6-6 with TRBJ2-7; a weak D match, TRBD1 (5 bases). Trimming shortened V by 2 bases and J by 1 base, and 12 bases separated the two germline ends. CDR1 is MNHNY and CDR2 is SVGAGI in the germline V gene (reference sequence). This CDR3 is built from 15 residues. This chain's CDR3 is CASSYPQGKSYEQYF. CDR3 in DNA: TGTGCCAGCAGTTACCCCCAGGGAAAGTCCTACGAGCAGTACTTC.